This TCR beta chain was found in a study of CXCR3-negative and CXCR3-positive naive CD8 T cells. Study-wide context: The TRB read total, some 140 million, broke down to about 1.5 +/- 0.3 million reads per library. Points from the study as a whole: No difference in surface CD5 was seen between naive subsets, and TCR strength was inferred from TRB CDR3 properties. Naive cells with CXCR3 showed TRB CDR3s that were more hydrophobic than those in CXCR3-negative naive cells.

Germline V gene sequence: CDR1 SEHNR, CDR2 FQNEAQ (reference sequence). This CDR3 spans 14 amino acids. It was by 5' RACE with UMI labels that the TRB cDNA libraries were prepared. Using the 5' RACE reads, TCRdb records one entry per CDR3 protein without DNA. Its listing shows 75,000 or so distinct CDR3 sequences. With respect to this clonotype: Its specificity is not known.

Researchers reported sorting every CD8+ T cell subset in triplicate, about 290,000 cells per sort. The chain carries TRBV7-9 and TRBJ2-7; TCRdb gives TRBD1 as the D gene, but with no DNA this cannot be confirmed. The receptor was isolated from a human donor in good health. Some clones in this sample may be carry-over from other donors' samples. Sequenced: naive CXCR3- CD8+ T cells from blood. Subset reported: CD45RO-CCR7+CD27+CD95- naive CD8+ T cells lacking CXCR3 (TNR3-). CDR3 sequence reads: CASSPRPQGYEQYF.